The 27 T cell receptor beta chains below were found in one sample sequenced in a study of cytomegalovirus exposure and HLA in healthy donors (dated by TCRdb to the late 2010s). The method was the immunoSEQ multiplex PCR assay. TCRdb carries this immuneACCESS record with in-frame sequences only. Its versions omit some clonotypes, under half of them owing to an unresolved V gene in the studies checked, with the rest unexplained. The sample records roughly 250,000 clones, around 85% of which are singletons. The ten largest clones capture around 1.2% of the sample. The sequenced sample was PBMCs. These receptors came from a woman aged 25 to 39 in good health and CMV-seropositive.

This clone was seen just once. The rearrangement uses TRBV27 and TRBJ2-7, with 8 bases that match TRBD1. The V segment lost 6 bases and the J segment 2 bases; nucleotides outside the gene matches: 6. This CDR3 is 14 amino acids long. Germline V CDR1 and CDR2: MNHEY, SMNVEV (reference sequence). CDR3 residues: CASSPGQVAYEQYF. CDR3 bases: TGTGCCAGCAGCCCGGGACAGGTAGCCTACGAGCAGTACTTC.

This clone occurred a few times. CDR3 DNA: TGTGCCATCAGTGAGATACAGGGGTCGGGTGGCTACACCTTC. It codes for CAISEIQGSGGYTF. The rearrangement uses TRBV10-3 and TRBJ1-2; 7 bases are shared with TRBD1. CDR3 length: 14 residues. V dropped 2 bases and J dropped 7; count of bases not matched to a gene: 7. Germline-derived CDR1 and CDR2 are ENHRY and SYGVKD.

V and J are TRBV11-2 and TRBJ2-6; TRBD2 might be the D (5 bases). Germline V gives CDR1 SGHAT, CDR2 FQNNGV. V was cut by 2 bases and J by 2 bases, with 7 bases left in between. The CDR3 contains 15 residues. CDR3 loop: CASSLSGAGANVLTF. CDR3 in DNA: TGTGCCAGCAGCTTAAGCGGAGCTGGGGCCAACGTCCTGACTTTC.

The chain carries TRBV11-3 and TRBJ2-3; 7 positions match TRBD2. With V trimmed by 5 bases and J by 0 bases, 5 bases remained unmatched. Germline V lookup: CDR1 SGHNT, CDR2 YENEEA. This CDR3 has 15 amino acids. The CDR3 DNA follows: TGTGCCAGCAGCCCAGGACTAGGTAGCACAGATACGCAGTATTTT. Protein product: CASSPGLGSTDTQYF.

This chain connects TRBV6-6 to TRBJ1-5; 9 positions agree with TRBD1. V dropped 4 bases and J dropped 6; count of bases not matched to a gene: 7. There are 15 residues in the CDR3. Germline V gene sequence: CDR1 MNHNY, CDR2 SVGAGI (reference sequence). The CDR3 loop reads CASSLQGAVGQPQHF. The CDR3, as DNA: TGTGCCAGCAGTTTACAGGGGGCTGTAGGTCAGCCCCAGCATTTT.

The V call is TRBV5-1, the J call TRBJ1-1; 8 nucleotides align to TRBD1. Germline CDR1 is SGHRS and CDR2 is YFSETQ. The CDR3 is made up of 15 amino acids. The junction had 9 bases not matched to a gene; V was cut back by 4 bases and J by 4 bases. This chain's CDR3 is CASSPHGQGGTEAFF. In DNA form, the CDR3 reads TGCGCCAGCAGCCCCCACGGACAGGGTGGCACTGAAGCTTTCTTT.

In its sample, this clone was seen a few times. The rearrangement uses TRBV6-6 and TRBJ2-5; possibly TRBD2 for D (6 bases). The V end was cut by 5 bases, the J end by 5 bases, with 15 bases between. Germline V gene lookup returns CDR1 MNHNY and CDR2 SVGAGI (reference sequence). This CDR3 has 14 amino acids. The CDR3 loop is CASSLRLVGETQYF. CDR3 in DNA: TGTGCCAGCAGTCTGAGACTAGTTGGGGAGACCCAGTACTTC.

J is TRBJ2-3 and V is TRBV7-9, with TRBD2 identical over 13 bases. V lost 4 bases and J lost 0; bases outside the gene matches: 4. CDR1 and CDR2 (germline): SEHNR, FQNEAQ (reference sequence). The CDR3 is 17 residues long. The DNA for the CDR3 is TGTGCCAGCAGCTCGGGACTAGCGGGGAAAAGCACAGATACGCAGTATTTT. It translates to CASSSGLAGKSTDTQYF.

CDR3 in amino acids: CASSPGRGGYTF. The CDR3 DNA is TGTGCCAGCAGTCCAGGGCGCGGAGGCTACACCTTC. V is TRBV27 and J is TRBJ1-2; D may be TRBD1 (5 bases). The V gene lost 5 bases and the J gene lost 8 bases, with 12 bases spanning the gap. The CDR3 runs 12 residues. Germline V CDR1 and CDR2: MNHEY, SMNVEV (reference sequence).

This rearrangement joins TRBV27 to TRBJ1-1, with 12 bases matching TRBD1. V shed 3 bases and J 4 bases; nucleotides not matched to a gene: 6. The CDR3 consists of 16 residues. Germline V gives CDR1 MNHEY, CDR2 SMNVEV (reference sequence). The CDR3 coding sequence is TGTGCCAGCAGTTTGGGACAGGGGGCAGGGGGCACTGAAGCTTTCTTT. It is translated as CASSLGQGAGGTEAFF.

This chain connects TRBV4-2 to TRBJ1-3; TRBD1 aligns across 9 bases. The CDR3 totals 17 residues. The V gene end was trimmed by 0 bases and the J gene end by 2 bases; junction bases not matched to a gene: 5. Germline assignment: CDR1 LGHNA and CDR2 YNFKEQ. The CDR3 here is CASSQDPGQGAGNTIYF. CDR3 DNA: TGTGCCAGCAGCCAAGACCCGGGACAGGGAGCTGGAAACACCATATATTTT.

The J gene is TRBJ2-3, the V gene TRBV7-9, with D maybe TRBD2 (6 bases). CDR3 length: 15 amino acids. Germline V gene data show CDR1 as SEHNR and CDR2 as FQNEAQ (reference sequence). Trimming left V 6 bases short and J 1 base short, with 14 bases between. The CDR3 DNA reads TGTGCCAGCAGTCCTAGGGTAGCGGGCACAGATACGCAGTATTTT. Translated, it gives CASSPRVAGTDTQYF.

This chain joins TRBV14 and TRBJ1-2; 7 nucleotides agree with TRBD1. This CDR3 spans 15 amino acids. Germline assignment: CDR1 SGHDN and CDR2 FVKESK. Unmatched junction bases numbered 5, after V lost 0 bases and J lost 4 bases. The CDR3 nucleotides read TGTGCCAGCAGCCAAGATCGGGGGACAGTCTATGGCTACACCTTC. This codes for CASSQDRGTVYGYTF. Supplemented by reference TRBV14 and TRBJ1-2, the full variable domain reads EAGVTQFPSHSVIEKGQTVTLRCDPISGHDNLYWYRRVMGKEIKFLLHFVKESKQDESGMPNNRFLAERTGGTYSTLKVQPAELEDSGVYFCASSQDRGTVYGYTFGSGTRLTVV.

The genes are TRBV7-8 and TRBJ1-5; TRBD1 might be the D (5 bases). V lost 1 base and J 0 bases, leaving 10 bases between the germline ends. The germline V gene encodes CDR1 SGHVS and CDR2 FQNEAQ. This CDR3 contains 16 residues. In DNA form, the CDR3 reads TGTGCCAGCAGCTTAGGGCAGGGTGGTAGCAATCAGCCCCAGCATTTT. Translating it yields CASSLGQGGSNQPQHF.

V gene TRBV5-1 combines with J gene TRBJ1-4; D gene uncertain. CDR1 and CDR2 (germline): SGHRS, YFSETQ. V dropped 4 bases and J dropped 3 bases, with 7 bases sitting between them. The CDR3 length is 13 residues. DNA of the CDR3: TGCGCCAGCAGCCCGGGATCTAATGAAAAACTGTTTTTT. It is translated as CASSPGSNEKLFF.

The V call is TRBV28, the J call TRBJ2-3; the match to TRBD1 covers 8 bases. Germline V gene lookup returns CDR1 MDHEN and CDR2 SYDVKM. Trimming removed 5 bases from V and 5 bases from J; junction bases left unmatched: 15. The CDR3 extends over 17 amino acids. CDR3 amino acids: CASSPALTGEWGDTQYF. CDR3 nucleotides: TGTGCCAGCAGTCCCGCCCTGACAGGGGAGTGGGGAGATACGCAGTATTTT.

The CDR3 DNA follows: TGTGCCAGCATCCCAGGGGGCGGGGATCCCTACAATGAGCAGTTCTTC. Its protein is CASIPGGGDPYNEQFF. The chain uses TRBV28 and TRBJ2-1; 8 bases are shared with TRBD1. The V gene end was trimmed by 7 bases and the J gene end by 2 bases; junction bases not matched to a gene: 10. The CDR3 extends over 16 amino acids. Germline V gene data show CDR1 as MDHEN and CDR2 as SYDVKM.

This clone was seen once. This sequence joins TRBV5-6 and TRBJ1-2; TRBD1 agrees at 10 bases. The V gene end was trimmed by 4 bases and the J gene end by 12 bases; junction bases not matched to a gene: 3. The length of the CDR3 is 11 residues. Germline V gene lookup returns CDR1 SGHDT and CDR2 YYEEEE. The CDR3 loop reads CASSPGQGNTF. The CDR3 nucleotides are TGTGCCAGCAGCCCGGGACAGGGGAACACCTTC.

The V gene is TRBV11-1, the J gene TRBJ2-7, with D tentatively TRBD2 (5 bases). Germline CDR1 and CDR2: SGHAT and FQDESV (reference sequence). The V end lost 1 base, the J end lost 2 bases, and 18 bases lay between the germline ends. This CDR3 is built from 17 residues. The CDR3 reads CASSLGGGYPSPYEQYF. Written as DNA, the CDR3 is TGTGCCAGCAGCTTAGGCGGAGGCTATCCGTCCCCCTACGAGCAGTACTTC.

The chain carries TRBV5-1 and TRBJ2-5; D may be TRBD2 (7 bases). V was shortened by 5 bases and J by 5 bases, with 16 bases between the two germline ends. Germline values: CDR1 SGHRS, CDR2 YFSETQ. There are 14 residues in the CDR3. The CDR3 loop is CASSVGGLEETQYF. DNA for the CDR3: TGCGCCAGCAGTGTCGGGGGGCTAGAGGAGACCCAGTACTTC.

This clone was counted once. V and J are TRBV29-1 and TRBJ2-5; TRBD1 matches 7 bases. The germline V gene has CDR1 SQVTM and CDR2 ANQGSEA. Losses at the gene ends were 3 bases for V and 0 bases for J; bases not matched to a gene: 7. The CDR3 spans 15 residues. CDR3 amino acids: CSVDTDRRYQETQYF. DNA for the CDR3: TGCAGCGTTGACACGGACAGGCGGTACCAAGAGACCCAGTACTTC. Combining the CDR3 with reference TRBV29-1 and TRBJ2-5 gives the whole variable domain SAVISQKPSRDICQRGTSLTIQCQVDSQVTMMFWYRQQPGQSLTLIATANQGSEATYESGFVIDKFPISRPNLTFSTLTVSNMSPEDSSIYLCSVDTDRRYQETQYFGPGTRLLVL.

The CDR3 coding sequence is TGTGCCAGTAGTCTGACAGGGGGCATATACGAGCAGTACTTC. Amino acid sequence: CASSLTGGIYEQYF. This rearrangement joins TRBV19 to TRBJ2-7; 10 nucleotides align to TRBD1. CDR1 LNHDA and CDR2 SQIVND come from the germline V gene (reference sequence). The junction had 5 bases not matched to a gene; V was cut back by 5 bases and J by 4 bases. The CDR3 consists of 14 residues.

CDR3 region: CASSSRLAGVDTQYF. The DNA for the CDR3 is TGCGCCAGCAGCTCCCGACTAGCGGGAGTTGATACGCAGTATTTT. V usage is TRBV5-1 and J usage is TRBJ2-3, with 12 positions matching TRBD2. The CDR3 runs to 15 residues. With V trimmed by 3 bases and J by 6 bases, 5 bases remained unmatched. CDR1 and CDR2 from the germline V gene are SGHRS and YFSETQ.

V gene TRBV5-5 combines with J gene TRBJ2-5; tentatively, D is TRBD1 (6 bases). V lost 0 bases and J 5 bases, leaving 8 bases between the germline ends. Germline V gives CDR1 SGHKS, CDR2 YYEKEE (reference sequence). The CDR3 sequence is 13 residues long. The CDR3 nucleotides read TGTGCCAGCAGCTTGGAGGGGGTGGAGACCCAGTACTTC. Its translation is CASSLEGVETQYF.

CDR3 sequence (DNA): TGTGCCAGCTCACCCCAACTAGCGGGAGGGTCCGAGACCCAGTACTTC. Translation: CASSPQLAGGSETQYF. V and J are TRBV18 and TRBJ2-5; 13 nucleotides match TRBD2. With 3 bases clipped from V and 5 bases from J, the junction kept 6 bases outside the gene matches. The CDR3 runs 16 residues. The germline V gene has CDR1 KGHSH and CDR2 LQKENI.

The rearrangement joins TRBV5-1 to TRBJ1-4; 7 nucleotides match TRBD1. The CDR3 has 15 amino acids. Germline V CDR1 and CDR2: SGHRS, YFSETQ. With V trimmed by 3 bases and J by 7 bases, 9 bases remained unmatched. CDR3 in DNA: TGCGCCAGCAGCTCCGACAGGGAAGGAGGTGAAAAACTGTTTTTT. Translating it yields CASSSDREGGEKLFF.

This rearrangement joins TRBV5-1 to TRBJ1-1, with D possibly TRBD1 on 5 matching bases. The CDR3 is 12 amino acids. V dropped 0 bases and J dropped 8 bases, with 8 bases sitting between them. Germline CDR1 and CDR2: SGHRS and YFSETQ. CDR3: CASSLAGKEAFF. CDR3 in DNA: TGCGCCAGCAGCTTGGCAGGGAAAGAAGCTTTCTTT.